Listed below are T cell receptor beta chains from one sample, sequenced in a study of cytomegalovirus exposure and HLA in healthy donors. Profiling relied on immunoSEQ multiplex PCR, and the TCRdb table lists in-frame clones only, not all of them. The sample lists more than 130,000 clones, approximately 80% seen once, with approximately 5.1% in the top ten. Sequenced: PBMCs. These receptors were collected from a male donor in good health and CMV-seronegative. Both conserved end residues are part of each CDR3. A D gene is named only where the DNA matches it firmly. For some rows the clone size is stated as once, few or many, or as a class when expanded; others skip it.

NA | NA | TRBJ2-3 | TRBV7-3 | TGTGCCAGCAGCTTACAGTACACAGATACGCAGTATTTT | CASSLQYTDTQYF
TRBD1 | NA | TRBJ2-7 | TRBV5-1 | TGCGCCAGCAGCCTACAGACAGGGAACAACGAGCAGTACTTC | CASSLQTGNNEQYF
TRBD1 | few | TRBJ1-2 | TRBV27 | TGTGCCAGCAGCCCGGGACAGCGAACCTATGGCTACACCTTC | CASSPGQRTYGYTF
NA | NA | TRBJ1-1 | TRBV19 | TGTGCCAGTAGTATGGGGGGGACGACATATGAAGCTTTCTTT | CASSMGGTTYEAFF
NA | NA | TRBJ2-7 | TRBV4-3 | TGCGCCAGCAGCCAGGGGGGACTCCTTCCCTACGAGCAGTACTTC | CASSQGGLLPYEQYF
NA | NA | TRBJ1-3 | TRBV6-5 | TGTGCCAGCAGTTACTCTACGGTCTCTGGAAACACCATATATTTT | CASSYSTVSGNTIYF
NA | NA | TRBJ2-1 | TRBV27 | TGTGCCAGCAGTTTATCGTCGGGGTACTACAATGAGCAGTTCTTC | CASSLSSGYYNEQFF
NA | NA | TRBJ1-2 | TRBV7-2 | TGTGCCAGCAGCATGGGCCCAGGGGACTATGGCTACACCTTC | CASSMGPGDYGYTF
NA | NA | TRBJ1-2 | TRBV5-4 | TGTGCCAGCAGCTTGGTGGGCACAGCTAACTATGGCTACACCTTC | CASSLVGTANYGYTF
NA | NA | TRBJ1-2 | TRBV29-1 | TGCAGCGTGGCAGACAACGTCTTGAGCGGCTACACCTTC | CSVADNVLSGYTF
NA | once | TRBJ2-3 | TRBV10-2 | TGCGCCAGCAGGCCTAGAGGATCTAGCACAGATACGCAGTATTTT | CASRPRGSSTDTQYF
NA | NA | TRBJ2-1 | TRBV7-2 | TGTGCCAGCAGCTTATTCCCTAGCTCCTACAATGAGCAGTTCTTC | CASSLFPSSYNEQFF
NA | NA | TRBJ1-2 | TRBV9 | TGTGCCAGTACTAAGGGTAGGAGGGATGGCTACACCTTC | CASTKGRRDGYTF
TRBD1 | few | TRBJ2-7 | TRBV2 | TGTGCCAGCGCTTTTGGGGACAGGTCCTACGAGCAGTACTTC | CASAFGDRSYEQYF
NA | NA | TRBJ2-7 | TRBV4-2 | TGTGCCAGCAGCCAAGATCCCCTTAACGGCGAGCAGTACTTC | CASSQDPLNGEQYF
NA | NA | TRBJ1-3 | TRBV11-2 | TGTGCCAGCAGCTTATTGGCGGGTTCTAGAGGCACCATATATTTT | CASSLLAGSRGTIYF
NA | once | TRBJ1-5 | TRBV30 | TGTGCCTGGAGTAAAGGCGGCGAGCCCCAGCATTTT | CAWSKGGEPQHF
TRBD1 | NA | TRBJ2-5 | TRBV4-1 | TGCGCCAGCAGACGGACAGGGGGTATGGAGACCCAGTACTTC | CASRRTGGMETQYF
NA | NA | TRBJ1-1 | TRBV5-1 | TGCGCCAGCAGCTTGGATCCCGTTCTGAACACTGAAGCTTTCTTT | CASSLDPVLNTEAFF
TRBD1 | NA | TRBJ1-1 | TRBV5-1 | TGCGCCAGCAGCTTGGGGCAGGGGGCGCAAGGTTTCTTT | CASSLGQGAQGFF
TRBD2 | NA | TRBJ2-1 | TRBV14 | TGTGCCAGCAGCCAAAGGAGGGCGGGGGGGTTCTACAATGAGCAGTTCTTC | CASSQRRAGGFYNEQFF
NA | NA | TRBJ1-1 | TRBV9 | TGTGCCAGCAGCCCAAATTGGAACACTGAAGCTTTCTTT | CASSPNWNTEAFF
NA | NA | TRBJ2-7 | TRBV4-3 | TGCGCCAGCAGCCCGGTGGGGGGAAAGTACGAGCAGTACTTC | CASSPVGGKYEQYF
NA | NA | TRBJ2-1 | TRBV30 | TGTGCCTGGAGTGTATTAAATGAGCAGTTCTTC | CAWSVLNEQFF
TRBD1 | few | TRBJ1-1 | TRBV11-2 | TGTGCCAGCAGTACCGGGACAGTGAACACTGAAGCTTTCTTT | CASSTGTVNTEAFF
TRBD1 | NA | TRBJ2-7 | TRBV2 | TGTGCCAGCATTAACCAGGGGGTAGGCGAGCAGTACTTC | CASINQGVGEQYF
NA | NA | TRBJ2-1 | TRBV29-1 | TGCAGCGTTGAAGATCTAGGTTCTGCTTACAATGAGCAGTTCTTC | CSVEDLGSAYNEQFF
TRBD2 | NA | TRBJ2-4 | TRBV5-1 | TGCGCCAGCAGCTTGGGACTAGCGGGAGGAGAAAACATTCAGTACTTC | CASSLGLAGGENIQYF
TRBD1 | few | TRBJ1-5 | TRBV7-2 | TGTGCCAGCAGCGTGGACAGGGCCGGCAATCAGCCCCAGCATTTT | CASSVDRAGNQPQHF
TRBD1 | NA | TRBJ1-6 | TRBV6-6 | TGTGCCAGCAGTTACTCCCCTGACAGGGTGGGATCACCCCTCCACTTT | CASSYSPDRVGSPLHF
NA | NA | TRBJ2-5 | TRBV5-1 | TGCGCCAGCAGCTTTCGTGCCGGAGCTCCCCAAGAGACCCAGTACTTC | CASSFRAGAPQETQYF
TRBD1 | NA | TRBJ1-4 | TRBV6-6 | TGTGCCAGCAGCACACAGGGGGCTGATGAAAAACTGTTTTTT | CASSTQGADEKLFF
NA | NA | TRBJ1-5 | TRBV2 | TGTGCCAGCAGCGGACTCTATAGCAATCAGCCCCAGCATTTT | CASSGLYSNQPQHF
TRBD2 | NA | TRBJ2-1 | TRBV6-6 | TGTGCCAGCAGTTACCCGACTAGCGGGGGGAAGGGTGAGCAGTTCTTC | CASSYPTSGGKGEQFF
TRBD1 | NA | TRBJ2-7 | TRBV9 | TGTGCCAGCAGCGAGGACAGGGAACCCTACGAGCAGTACTTC | CASSEDREPYEQYF
NA | once | TRBJ1-1 | TRBV18 | TGTGCCAGCTCACCTCGAGGCAGAGAGATTATGAACACTGAAGCTTTCTTT | CASSPRGREIMNTEAFF
TRBD2 | NA | TRBJ2-7 | TRBV7-2 | TGTGCCAGCAGCTTAGCTAGCGGGGGGGCCCCATACGAGCAGTACTTC | CASSLASGGAPYEQYF
NA | NA | TRBJ2-1 | TRBV7-3 | TGTGCCAGCAGCTTACAGGGGAGCTCCTACAATGAGCAGTTCTTC | CASSLQGSSYNEQFF
TRBD2 | NA | TRBJ2-3 | TRBV7-2 | TGTGCCAGCGGGACTAGCGGGGGGAGCACAGATACGCAGTATTTT | CASGTSGGSTDTQYF
TRBD1 | NA | TRBJ2-7 | TRBV7-9 | TGTGCCAGCAGCCCCGGACCGAGACAGGGCTACGAGCAGTACTTC | CASSPGPRQGYEQYF
TRBD1 | NA | TRBJ2-1 | TRBV28 | TGTGCCAGCACCCCGATTACGGGGACAGTCTACAATGAGCAGTTCTTC | CASTPITGTVYNEQFF
NA | few | TRBJ1-5 | TRBV30 | TGTGCCTGGAGCCTCGGAGGGGCGAGCAATCAGCCCCAGCATTTT | CAWSLGGASNQPQHF
TRBD2 | NA | TRBJ2-1 | TRBV6-5 | TGTGCCAGCGCGGGGACTAGCGGAGACTACAATGAGCAGTTCTTC | CASAGTSGDYNEQFF
NA | NA | TRBJ2-7 | TRBV7-9 | TGTGCCAGCAGCCCGGAGGCTTCCTACGAGCAGTACTTC | CASSPEASYEQYF
NA | NA | TRBJ1-2 | TRBV19 | TGTGCCAGTAGTCAAGGAGACTATGGCTACACCTTC | CASSQGDYGYTF
NA | NA | TRBJ2-4 | TRBV7-2 | TGTGCCAGCAGCTTAGGATACGGTGCCCGGGATCAGTACTTC | CASSLGYGARDQYF
NA | NA | TRBJ2-5 | TRBV4-2 | TGTGCCAGCAGCCAAGGACGCTTAGCGGATGGTCAAGAGACCCAGTACTTC | CASSQGRLADGQETQYF
NA | NA | TRBJ1-5 | TRBV19 | TGTGCCAGTAGTATACGATTTGGGGGCTCGAGCAATCAGCCCCAGCATTTT | CASSIRFGGSSNQPQHF
TRBD1 | NA | TRBJ2-2 | TRBV7-8 | TGTGCCAGCAGCGTAGGCCGGACAGGGCTGGGCACCGGGGAGCTGTTTTTT | CASSVGRTGLGTGELFF
TRBD2 | once | TRBJ2-1 | TRBV6-5 | TGTGCCAGCATCGGACTAGCGGGGGGGGATGATGAGCAGTTCTTC | CASIGLAGGDDEQFF
NA | NA | TRBJ1-6 | TRBV6-5 | TGTGCCAGTACCACAGGGTATTCACCCCTCCACTTT | CASTTGYSPLHF
TRBD1 | NA | TRBJ2-7 | TRBV4-1 | TGCGCCAGCAGCCTACCGGGACAGGGGCCGTACGAGCAGTACTTC | CASSLPGQGPYEQYF
NA | NA | TRBJ1-2 | TRBV7-2 | TGTGCCAGCAGCCTTCGCCGAACACCTAACTATGGCTACACCTTC | CASSLRRTPNYGYTF
NA | NA | TRBJ1-1 | TRBV30 | TGTGCCTGGAACGACGGGAGCTTGGCTGAAGCTTTCTTT | CAWNDGSLAEAFF
NA | few | TRBJ2-2 | TRBV7-6 | TGTGCCAGCAGTTCCCGGGGGTTTTACACCGGGGAGCTGTTTTTT | CASSSRGFYTGELFF